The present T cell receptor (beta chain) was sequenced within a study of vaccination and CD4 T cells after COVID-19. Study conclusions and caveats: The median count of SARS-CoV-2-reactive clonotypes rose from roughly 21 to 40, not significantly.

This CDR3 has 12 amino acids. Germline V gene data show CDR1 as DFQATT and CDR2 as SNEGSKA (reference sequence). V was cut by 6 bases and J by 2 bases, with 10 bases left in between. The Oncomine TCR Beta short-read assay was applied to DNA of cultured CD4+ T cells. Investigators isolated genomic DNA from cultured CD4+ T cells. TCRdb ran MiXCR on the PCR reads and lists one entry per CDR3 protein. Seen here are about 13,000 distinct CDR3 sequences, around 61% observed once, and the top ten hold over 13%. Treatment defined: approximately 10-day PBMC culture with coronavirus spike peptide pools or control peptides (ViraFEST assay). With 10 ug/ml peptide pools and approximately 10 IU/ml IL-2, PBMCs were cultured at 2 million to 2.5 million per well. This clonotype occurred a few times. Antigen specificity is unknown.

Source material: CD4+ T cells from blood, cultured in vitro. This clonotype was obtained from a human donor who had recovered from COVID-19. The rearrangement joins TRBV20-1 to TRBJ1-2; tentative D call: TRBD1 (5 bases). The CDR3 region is CSARGQNYGYTF. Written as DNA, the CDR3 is TGCAGTGCAAGGGGCCAAAACTATGGCTACACCTTC.